This T cell receptor beta chain was sequenced during a study of shared clonotypes between healthy human individuals. General observations from the study: Sharing across four donors was highest in naive CD4 (around 5%) and lowest in memory CD8 (roughly 0.4%).

This clone was counted a single time. Its target is unknown. From germline, CDR1 is SGHRS and CDR2 YFSETQ. Trimming removed 0 bases from V and 1 base from J, with 11 bases in between. The CDR3 loop spans 16 amino acids. TCRdb's table, derived via immunoSEQ multiplex PCR, lists solely in-frame clones and lacks some. The sample shows some 1,100,000 clones, approximately 80% of them seen only once. The chain carries TRBV5-1 and TRBJ2-1; D is tentatively TRBD1 or TRBD2 (5 bases each). The TCR originated in a young man in good health. Some clones in this sample may be carry-over from other donors' samples. Sequencing used memory CD4+ T cells from PBMCs. Subset given: CD45RA-negative fraction. In DNA form, the CDR3 reads TGCGCCAGCAGCTTGGTCCAGGGCGGGTCCTACAATGAGCAGTTCTTC. Translation gives CASSLVQGGSYNEQFF. The complete variable domain, with remaining parts taken from reference TRBV5-1 and TRBJ2-1, reads KAGVTQTPRYLIKTRGQQVTLSCSPISGHRSVSWYQQTPGQGLQFLFEYFSETQRNKGNFPGRFSGRQFSNSRSEMNVSTLELGDSALYLCASSLVQGGSYNEQFFGPGTRLTVL.